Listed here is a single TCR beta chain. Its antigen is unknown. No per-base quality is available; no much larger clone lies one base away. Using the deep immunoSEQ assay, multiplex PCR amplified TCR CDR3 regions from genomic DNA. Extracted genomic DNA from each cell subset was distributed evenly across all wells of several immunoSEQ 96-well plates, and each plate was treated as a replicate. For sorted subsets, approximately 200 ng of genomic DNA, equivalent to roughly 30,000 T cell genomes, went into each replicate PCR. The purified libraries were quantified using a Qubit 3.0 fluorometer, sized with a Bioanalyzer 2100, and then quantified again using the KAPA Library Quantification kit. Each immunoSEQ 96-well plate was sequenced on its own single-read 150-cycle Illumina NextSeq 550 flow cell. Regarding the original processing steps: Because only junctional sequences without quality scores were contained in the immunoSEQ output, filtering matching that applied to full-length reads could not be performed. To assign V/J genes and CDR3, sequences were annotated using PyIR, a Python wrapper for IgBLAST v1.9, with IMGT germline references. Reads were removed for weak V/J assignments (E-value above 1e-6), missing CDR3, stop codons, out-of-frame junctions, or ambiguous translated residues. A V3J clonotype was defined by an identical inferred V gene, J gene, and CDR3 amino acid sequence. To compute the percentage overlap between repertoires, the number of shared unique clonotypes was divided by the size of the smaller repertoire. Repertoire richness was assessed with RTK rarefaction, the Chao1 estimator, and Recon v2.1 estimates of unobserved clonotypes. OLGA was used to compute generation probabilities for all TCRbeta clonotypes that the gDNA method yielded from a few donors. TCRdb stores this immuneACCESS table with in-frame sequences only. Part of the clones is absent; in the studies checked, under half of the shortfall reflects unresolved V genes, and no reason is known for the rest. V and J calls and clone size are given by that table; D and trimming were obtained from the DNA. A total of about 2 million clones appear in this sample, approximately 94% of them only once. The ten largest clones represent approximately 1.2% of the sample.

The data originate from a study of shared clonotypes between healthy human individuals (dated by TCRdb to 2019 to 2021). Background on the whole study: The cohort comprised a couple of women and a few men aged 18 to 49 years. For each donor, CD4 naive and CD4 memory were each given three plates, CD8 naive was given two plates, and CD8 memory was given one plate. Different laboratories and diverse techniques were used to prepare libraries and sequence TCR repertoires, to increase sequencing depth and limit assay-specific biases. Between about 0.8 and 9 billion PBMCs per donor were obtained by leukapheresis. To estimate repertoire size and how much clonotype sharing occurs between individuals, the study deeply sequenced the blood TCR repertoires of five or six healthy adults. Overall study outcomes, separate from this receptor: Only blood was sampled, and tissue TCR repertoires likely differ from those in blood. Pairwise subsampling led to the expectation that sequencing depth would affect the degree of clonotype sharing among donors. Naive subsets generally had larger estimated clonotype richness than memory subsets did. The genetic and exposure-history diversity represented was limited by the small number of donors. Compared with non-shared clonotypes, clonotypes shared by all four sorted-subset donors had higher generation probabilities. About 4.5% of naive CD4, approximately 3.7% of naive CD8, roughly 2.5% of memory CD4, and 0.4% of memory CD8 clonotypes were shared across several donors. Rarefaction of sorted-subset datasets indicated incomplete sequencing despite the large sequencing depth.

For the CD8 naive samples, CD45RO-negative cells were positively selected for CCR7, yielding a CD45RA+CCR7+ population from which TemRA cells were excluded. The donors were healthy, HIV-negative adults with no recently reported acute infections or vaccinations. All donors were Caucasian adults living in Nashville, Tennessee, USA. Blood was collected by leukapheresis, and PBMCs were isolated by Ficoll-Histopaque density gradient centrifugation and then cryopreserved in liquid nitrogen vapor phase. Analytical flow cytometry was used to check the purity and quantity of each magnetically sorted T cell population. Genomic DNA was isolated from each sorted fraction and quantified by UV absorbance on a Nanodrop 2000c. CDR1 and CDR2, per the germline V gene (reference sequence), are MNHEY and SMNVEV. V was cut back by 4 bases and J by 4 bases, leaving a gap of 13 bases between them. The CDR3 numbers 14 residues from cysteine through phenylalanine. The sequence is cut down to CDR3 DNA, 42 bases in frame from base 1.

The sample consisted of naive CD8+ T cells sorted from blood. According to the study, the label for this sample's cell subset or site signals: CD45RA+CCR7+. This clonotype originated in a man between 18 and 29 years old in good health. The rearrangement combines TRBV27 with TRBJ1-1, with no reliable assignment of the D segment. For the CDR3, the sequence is CASSSGLSSTEAFF. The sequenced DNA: TGTGCCAGCAGTTCGGGCCTATCGTCCACTGAAGCTTTCTTT.